This is a list of T cell receptor beta chains from one sample in a study of cytomegalovirus exposure and HLA in healthy donors. Only in-frame clones appear in the TCRdb table, and some are missing; sequencing was by immunoSEQ multiplex PCR. Among around 130,000 clones listed, roughly 82% were seen once. Sequencing was done on a sample of PBMCs. These receptors were obtained from a man between 18 and 35 years old in good health and CMV-seropositive. The CDR3 runs from the conserved cysteine through the conserved F or W. Each record gives: V gene, CDR3 protein.

V: TRBV7-6; CDR3: CASSWDTNSYEQYF
V: TRBV7-9; CDR3: CASSLDREWNTEAFF
V: TRBV25-1; CDR3: CASSEWTSGGQETQYF
V: TRBV4-1; CDR3: CASSQNPKETQYF
V: TRBV5-1; CDR3: CASSPSRTTGQGNYEQYF
V: TRBV14; CDR3: CASSVSPNTEAFF
V: TRBV10-3; CDR3: CAISESWTGQGGLTEAFF
V: TRBV5-1; CDR3: CASSLAYTGGGQETQYF
V: TRBV27; CDR3: CASSYWTSGSGRGQETQYF
V: TRBV2; CDR3: CASSELNYGYTF
V: TRBV5-4; CDR3: CASSNPGSGRVWGTDTQYF
V: TRBV7-9; CDR3: CASSPDRNSGNTIYF
V: TRBV28; CDR3: CASIIKGQGEKFSNQPQHF
V: TRBV2; CDR3: CASSDSVFPEAFF
V: TRBV6-5; CDR3: CASSLGRETNEKLFF
V: TRBV6-5; CDR3: CASSYLAGGTNEQFF
V: TRBV6-5; CDR3: CASSYLPPPYNDEQFF
V: TRBV6-1; CDR3: CASRVLGSRNQPQHF
V: TRBV21-1; CDR3: CASSKGSGRMDTQYF
V: TRBV10-3; CDR3: CAISEPIFPRLNHNEQYF
V: TRBV27; CDR3: CASSFGTGANYGYTF
V: TRBV7-2; CDR3: CASSLAPQGFAGYTF
V: TRBV6-5; CDR3: CASSYGGGSYNEQFF
V: TRBV9; CDR3: CASSGRDSIYPDTQYF
V: TRBV9; CDR3: CASSLNSGEAFF
V: TRBV6-6; CDR3: CASTPGGQPQHF
V: TRBV12-2; CDR3: CASRLYRGRRNTIYF
V: TRBV18; CDR3: CASSPDLSAGKETQYF
V: TRBV28; CDR3: CASSYRGLAKNSQYF
V: TRBV29-1; CDR3: CSVEVPGLREVYGYTF
V: TRBV2; CDR3: CASSARPYGANQPQHF
V: TRBV5-4; CDR3: CASSLGGDSNQPQHF
V: TRBV7-2; CDR3: CASSLETRSAYEQYF
V: TRBV5-5; CDR3: CASSPGGGNEKLFF
V: TRBV7-9; CDR3: CASSLAQVDTEAFF
V: TRBV6-4; CDR3: CASRGTAMNTEAFF
V: TRBV11-2; CDR3: CASSPGTGKNYEQYF
V: TRBV7-9; CDR3: CASSFSGGATDTQYF
V: TRBV4-2; CDR3: CASSQDTGTLYGYTF
V: TRBV19; CDR3: CASSPWGGTMFF
V: TRBV11-2; CDR3: CASSIREGANTGELFF
V: TRBV5-1; CDR3: CASSPDGTGYGYTF
V: TRBV2; CDR3: CASSDELNTEAFF
V: TRBV28; CDR3: CASSLLTPGGERNTIYF
V: TRBV29-1; CDR3: CSVSPGTGAEQYF
V: TRBV5-1; CDR3: CASSFAGTNSGANGLTF
V: TRBV7-3; CDR3: CASSFGSEGTDTQYF
V: TRBV5-5; CDR3: CASSLKTGEFNGYTF